The 31 T cell receptor beta chains in this list originate from one sample, sequenced in a study of blood T cell repertoires in COVID-19. Sequencing used immunoSEQ multiplex PCR; TCRdb keeps in-frame clones, though not all of them. The sample records 100,000 to 130,000 clones, about three quarters being singletons. The sample consisted of peripheral blood. The receptors originated from a man in his 70s with acute or convalescent COVID-19.

Only one count was recorded for this clone. The chain carries TRBV7-8 and TRBJ1-5, with D possibly being TRBD1 (6 bases). Germline V lookup: CDR1 SGHVS, CDR2 FQNEAQ. The CDR3 is 17 amino acids. V gave up 0 bases and J gave up 0 bases, with 12 bases separating them. CDR3 bases: TGTGCCAGCAGCTTAGCGGGGAGGGGGGATAGCAATCAGCCCCAGCATTTT. Translated: CASSLAGRGDSNQPQHF.

The J gene is TRBJ2-1, the V gene TRBV6-2 or TRBV6-3; 8 nucleotides line up with TRBD2. This CDR3 comprises 16 residues. Trimming took 2 bases from V and 8 from J; bases not matched to a gene: 11. The germline V gene encodes CDR1 MNHEY and CDR2 SVGEGT. Written as DNA, the CDR3 is TGTGCCAGCAGTTACCCTCCGGGACTAGGGGGGGATGAGCAGTTCTTC. Protein product: CASSYPPGLGGDEQFF.

V is TRBV5-1 and J is TRBJ2-7; 9 nucleotides line up with TRBD2. The CDR3 extends over 17 amino acids. The V and J ends lost 0 bases and 1 base, in that order; junction bases with no gene match: 8. Looked up from germline, CDR1 is SGHRS and CDR2 is YFSETQ. This CDR3 is CASSLAEYSGGSYEQYF. CDR3 bases: TGCGCCAGCAGCTTGGCCGAGTATAGCGGGGGTTCCTACGAGCAGTACTTC. The full variable domain, its missing parts supplied by reference TRBV5-1 and TRBJ2-7, is KAGVTQTPRYLIKTRGQQVTLSCSPISGHRSVSWYQQTPGQGLQFLFEYFSETQRNKGNFPGRFSGRQFSNSRSEMNVSTLELGDSALYLCASSLAEYSGGSYEQYFGPGTRLTVT.

The V gene is TRBV6-5, the J gene TRBJ1-4, with 9 bases fitting TRBD1. The CDR3 totals 13 residues. The V segment lost 6 bases and the J segment 7 bases; nucleotides outside the gene matches: 3. Per germline, CDR1 MNHEY and CDR2 SVGAGI. The DNA of the CDR3 is TGTGCCAGCAGATACAGGGGGCGTGAAAAACTGTTTTTT. Translated, it gives CASRYRGREKLFF.

The chain combines TRBV3-1 (or the pseudogene TRBV3-2) with TRBJ1-3, with D hard to call. The CDR3 sequence is 15 residues long. The germline V gene has CDR1 LGHDT and CDR2 YNNKEL (reference sequence). The V end lost 4 bases, the J end lost 5 bases, and 15 bases lay between the germline ends. CDR3: CASSPEAPLRNTIYF. For the CDR3, the DNA is TGTGCCAGCAGCCCTGAGGCTCCTCTCCGAAACACCATATATTTT.

The genes are TRBV19 and TRBJ1-3; D is unresolved. CDR3 length: 13 residues. The V gene's germline CDR1 is LNHDA and CDR2 SQIVND (reference sequence). Trimming left V 1 base short and J 5 bases short, with 6 bases between. This chain's CDR3 is CASSIGERNTIYF. The CDR3 nucleotides read TGTGCCAGTAGTATAGGCGAAAGAAACACCATATATTTT.

The rearrangement uses TRBV18 and TRBJ1-5; possible D gene TRBD1, 5 bases. The CDR3 runs to 13 residues. Germline V gene data show CDR1 as KGHSH and CDR2 as LQKENI. Trimming took 3 bases from V and 3 from J, leaving 6 bases between them. CDR3 protein: CASSPGLNQPQHF. CDR3 nucleotide sequence: TGTGCCAGCTCACCGGGACTCAATCAGCCCCAGCATTTT.

This clone was counted once. The chain carries TRBV5-5 and TRBJ2-6; 7 bases map to TRBD1. Germline assignment: CDR1 SGHKS and CDR2 YYEKEE (reference sequence). The CDR3 has 20 residues. The junction had 14 bases not matched to a gene; V was cut back by 1 base and J by 1 base. In DNA form, the CDR3 reads TGTGCCAGCAGCTTGAATAATGCCGGGACAGTCTTTTCTGGGGCCAACGTCCTGACTTTC. It translates to CASSLNNAGTVFSGANVLTF.

This clone was seen just once. This chain links TRBV11-2 with TRBJ1-2; 7 bases align to TRBD1. J gave up 6 bases and V 1 base, and 5 bases lay outside the gene matches. This CDR3 spans 14 amino acids. Germline lookup yields CDR1 SGHAT and CDR2 FQNNGV. CDR3: CASSLVGTEDGYTF. The CDR3 coding sequence is TGTGCCAGCAGCTTAGTCGGGACAGAGGATGGCTACACCTTC. The variable domain in full, with the rest retrieved from reference TRBV11-2 and TRBJ1-2, is EAGVAQSPRYKIIEKRQSVAFWCNPISGHATLYWYQQILGQGPKLLIQFQNNGVVDDSQLPKDRFSAERLKGVDSTLKIQPAKLEDSAVYLCASSLVGTEDGYTFGSGTRLTVV.

CDR3 amino acids: CASSLAGGSYNSPLHF. The CDR3 region has the DNA TGTGCCAGCAGCTTGGCCGGAGGGTCCTATAATTCACCCCTCCACTTT. The genes are TRBV5-4 and TRBJ1-6; D unclear. This CDR3 is 16 amino acids long. Trimming took 0 bases from V and 1 from J, leaving 8 bases between them. Germline V gene data show CDR1 as SGHNT and CDR2 as YYREEE (reference sequence).

The chain links TRBV11-2 to TRBJ2-7; D uncertain. This CDR3 has 12 residues. Germline CDR1 SGHAT, CDR2 FQNNGV. Trimming took 0 bases from V and 7 from J, leaving 7 bases between them. The chain's CDR3 is CASSLDRWEQYF. CDR3 in DNA: TGTGCCAGCAGCTTAGATCGGTGGGAGCAGTACTTC.

The DNA of the CDR3 is TGTGCCAGCAGCTTAGGACAGAAAAATCAGCCCCAGCATTTT. Translating gives CASSLGQKNQPQHF. This chain uses TRBV7-9 with TRBJ1-5, with TRBD1 as a possible D gene (5 bases). Trimming stripped 1 base from V and 4 bases from J, with 8 bases between. Looked up from germline, CDR1 is SEHNR and CDR2 is FQNEAQ (reference sequence). The CDR3 length is 14 residues.

A few counts support this clone. The chain carries TRBV7-3 and TRBJ2-1; D is possibly TRBD2 (5 bases). V was trimmed by 5 bases and J by 9 bases, leaving 20 bases between them. The CDR3 contains 15 residues. From germline, CDR1 is SGHTA and CDR2 FQGTGA. CDR3: CASSPRLASKGEQFF. As DNA, the CDR3 is TGTGCCAGCAGCCCACGGCTAGCATCTAAAGGTGAGCAGTTCTTC.

This sequence joins TRBV28 and TRBJ1-2, with a weak D call TRBD1 (6 bases). CDR3 length equals 13 residues. Trimming left V 5 bases short and J 4 bases short, with 11 bases between. Germline V gene lookup returns CDR1 MDHEN and CDR2 SYDVKM. The CDR3 here is CASSPQGSYGYTF. In DNA, the CDR3 is TGTGCCAGCAGTCCACAGGGCTCCTATGGCTACACCTTC.

The chain carries TRBV6-2 or TRBV6-3 and TRBJ1-2; D is unresolved. V lost 0 bases to trimming and J lost 0 bases, with 11 bases between them. Germline loops: CDR1 MNHEY, CDR2 SVGEGT. The CDR3 extends over 16 amino acids. CDR3 loop: CASSYSLRRTNYGYTF. The CDR3, as DNA: TGTGCCAGCAGTTACTCGCTTCGCAGAACTAACTATGGCTACACCTTC.

The genes are TRBV12-3 or TRBV12-4 and TRBJ2-1, with TRBD1 matching over 8 bases. This CDR3 has 12 residues. V was clipped by 3 bases and J by 15 bases; unmatched bases: 7. DNA for the CDR3: TGTGCCAGCAGTTTGGCGGGACAGGTGGGGTTCTTC. Translating gives CASSLAGQVGFF.

The rearrangement uses TRBV6-4 and TRBJ2-1; 13 nucleotides agree with TRBD2. Germline V gene data show CDR1 as MRHNA and CDR2 as SNTAGT. The J segment lost 8 bases and the V segment lost 7 bases, leaving 14 bases of the junction unmatched. The CDR3 runs to 17 residues. CDR3 sequence (DNA): TGTGCCAGCAACCGGACTAGCGGGGGATGGCGGAACGATGAGCAGTTCTTC. Translating it yields CASNRTSGGWRNDEQFF.

CDR3 in amino acids: CASSRDRPVNSPLHF. The CDR3 DNA reads as TGTGCCAGCAGCCGCGACAGGCCGGTTAATTCACCCCTCCACTTT. The chain uses TRBV6-5 and TRBJ1-6; a possible D gene is TRBD1 (6 bases). The ends were cut back, 6 bases at V and 6 bases at J, with 15 bases in the middle. The CDR3 is 15 amino acids. The germline CDR1 and CDR2 sequences are MNHEY and SVGAGI.

V is TRBV5-1 and J is TRBJ2-2, with a tentative D call TRBD1 (6 bases). The CDR3 extends over 15 amino acids. V lost 3 bases and J lost 6, with 15 bases in between. Per germline, CDR1 SGHRS and CDR2 YFSETQ. CDR3 in amino acids: CASSSSTGTPGELFF. CDR3 coding DNA: TGCGCCAGCAGCTCCTCGACCGGGACACCCGGGGAGCTGTTTTTT.

This clone was seen a single time. The V gene is TRBV2, the J gene TRBJ2-3; TRBD1 might be the D (7 bases). The CDR3 is made up of 14 amino acids. The V gene's germline CDR1 is SNHLY and CDR2 FYNNEI. V lost 8 bases, J lost 2 bases, and 14 bases lay in between. The CDR3, as DNA: TGTGCCAGCGGGCCAGGGGGGTACACAGATACGCAGTATTTT. Protein product: CASGPGGYTDTQYF. Full variable domain (missing parts from reference TRBV2 and TRBJ2-3): EPEVTQTPSHQVTQMGQEVILRCVPISNHLYFYWYRQILGQKVEFLVSFYNNEISEKSEIFDDQFSVERPDGSNFTLKIRSTKLEDSAMYFCASGPGGYTDTQYFGPGTRLTVL.

This clone came up a few times. The V call is TRBV6-2 or TRBV6-3, the J call TRBJ1-1; perhaps TRBD1 as D (6 bases). The CDR3 contains 13 residues. Trimming removed 4 bases at V and 2 bases at J, with 8 bases between. Looked up from germline, CDR1 is MNHEY and CDR2 is SVGEGT. In nucleotides, the CDR3 is TGTGCCAGCAGTTGGACAGCTAACACTGAAGCTTTCTTT. It specifies CASSWTANTEAFF.

V gene TRBV3-1 (or the pseudogene TRBV3-2) combines with J gene TRBJ2-7, with a weak D call TRBD2 (6 bases). Per germline, CDR1 LGHDT and CDR2 YNNKEL (reference sequence). Trimming removed 3 bases at V and 4 bases at J, with 10 bases between. The CDR3 is 13 amino acids. The CDR3 protein is CASSQGRGYEQYF. Here the CDR3 DNA reads TGTGCCAGCAGCCAGGGGCGGGGATACGAGCAGTACTTC.

In the case of this clone: The same CDR3 arises from other DNA sequences in this sample as well. The chain employs TRBV3-1 (or the pseudogene TRBV3-2) and TRBJ1-1; 9 bases line up with TRBD1. V was pared by 5 bases and J by 5 bases, with 6 bases of the junction left unmatched. The CDR3 runs to 14 residues. Germline V CDR1 and CDR2: LGHDT, YNNKEL (reference sequence). The DNA for the CDR3 is TGTGCCAGCAGCTGGGGACAGGGTAGGACTGAAGCTTTCTTT. Amino acid sequence: CASSWGQGRTEAFF.

This clone was recorded once. The J gene is TRBJ1-6, the V gene TRBV19, with D unclear. The CDR3 has 15 amino acids. The germline gives CDR1 LNHDA, CDR2 SQIVND (reference sequence). Trimming removed 3 bases at V and 0 bases at J, with 6 bases between. CDR3 DNA: TGTGCCAGTAGTATGAAGAGCTCCTATAATTCACCCCTCCACTTT. Translated: CASSMKSSYNSPLHF.

The V call is TRBV6-5, the J call TRBJ1-2, with 10 bases that match TRBD1. Germline CDR1 reads MNHEY; CDR2 reads SVGAGI. V lost 2 bases to trimming and J lost 6 bases; unmatched junction nucleotides: 6. The CDR3 is made up of 15 amino acids. The CDR3 loop is CASSYGDRGFDGYTF. The CDR3 nucleotides are TGTGCCAGCAGTTACGGGGACAGGGGTTTTGATGGCTACACCTTC.

This clone was seen only a few times. V gene TRBV19 combines with J gene TRBJ1-5; 9 bases fit TRBD1. Germline CDR1 reads LNHDA; CDR2 reads SQIVND (reference sequence). The CDR3 runs 15 residues. V shed 5 bases, J shed 4 bases, and the junction held 6 bases outside the gene matches. CDR3 amino acids: CASSQTGGQNQPQHF. Here the CDR3 DNA reads TGTGCCAGTAGTCAAACAGGGGGCCAAAATCAGCCCCAGCATTTT. The full variable domain, with the rest looked up from reference TRBV19 and TRBJ1-5, is DGGITQSPKYLFRKEGQNVTLSCEQNLNHDAMYWYRQDPGQGLRLIYYSQIVNDFQKGDIAEGYSVSREKKESFPLTVTSAQKNPTAFYLCASSQTGGQNQPQHFGDGTRLSIL.

The J gene is TRBJ2-1, the V gene TRBV6-2 or TRBV6-3; TRBD2 agrees at 11 bases. This CDR3 is 16 amino acids long. The germline CDR1 and CDR2 sequences are MNHEY and SVGEGT. With 4 bases clipped from V and 4 bases from J, the junction kept 6 bases outside the gene matches. CDR3 coding DNA: TGTGCCAGCAGTTTCACACTAGCGGGGGCTTACAATGAGCAGTTCTTC. Protein sequence: CASSFTLAGAYNEQFF.

This sequence joins TRBV9 and TRBJ1-2; D is perhaps TRBD1 (6 bases). The CDR3 totals 16 residues. V was cut by 1 base and J by 0 bases, with 13 bases left in between. Germline V gives CDR1 SGDLS, CDR2 YYNGEE. In nucleotides, the CDR3 is TGTGCCAGCAGCGTATTCGACAGGACCTCTAACTATGGCTACACCTTC. This codes for CASSVFDRTSNYGYTF.

The chain links TRBV7-8 to TRBJ1-2, with 7 positions matching TRBD1. Germline CDR1 is SGHVS and CDR2 is FQNEAQ. The V and J ends lost 6 bases and 2 bases, in that order; junction bases with no gene match: 6. The CDR3 covers 14 residues. CDR3 coding DNA: TGTGCCAGCAGTTTGGCGGGACAGAACTATGGCTACACCTTC. This sequence encodes CASSLAGQNYGYTF.

V and J are TRBV18 and TRBJ1-2, with D hard to call. Trimming shortened V by 3 bases and J by 4 bases, and 9 bases separated the two germline ends. This CDR3 spans 13 amino acids. Germline CDR1 is KGHSH and CDR2 is LQKENI. The DNA for the CDR3 is TGTGCCAGCTCACCTAGAGAAAGCTATGGCTACACCTTC. Protein sequence: CASSPRESYGYTF.

V is TRBV4-1 and J is TRBJ2-7; 8 bases line up with TRBD1. CDR1 is MGHRA and CDR2 is YSYEKL in the germline V gene. CDR3 length: 18 amino acids. The V segment lost 1 base and the J segment 2 bases; nucleotides outside the gene matches: 13. CDR3 in amino acids: CASSQGHLRRTGTYEQYF. Here the CDR3 DNA reads TGCGCCAGCAGCCAAGGGCATTTACGTAGGACAGGGACCTACGAGCAGTACTTC.